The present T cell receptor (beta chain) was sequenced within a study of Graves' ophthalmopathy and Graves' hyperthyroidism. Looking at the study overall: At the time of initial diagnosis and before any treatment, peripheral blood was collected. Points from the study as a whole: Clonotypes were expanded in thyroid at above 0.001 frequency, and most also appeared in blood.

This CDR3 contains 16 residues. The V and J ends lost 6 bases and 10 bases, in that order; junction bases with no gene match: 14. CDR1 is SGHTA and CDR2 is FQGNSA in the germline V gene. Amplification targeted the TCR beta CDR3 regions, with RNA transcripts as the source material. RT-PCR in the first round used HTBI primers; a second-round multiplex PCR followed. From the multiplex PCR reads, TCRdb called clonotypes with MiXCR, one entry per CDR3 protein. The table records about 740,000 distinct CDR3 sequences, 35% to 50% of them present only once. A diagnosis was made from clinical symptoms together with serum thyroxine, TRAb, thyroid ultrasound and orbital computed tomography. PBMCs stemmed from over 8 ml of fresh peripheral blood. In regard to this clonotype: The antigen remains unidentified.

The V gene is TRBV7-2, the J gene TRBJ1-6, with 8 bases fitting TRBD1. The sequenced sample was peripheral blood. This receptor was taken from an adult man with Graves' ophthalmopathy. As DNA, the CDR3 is TGTGCCAGCAGTCCGTCGCAGGGGGCTGTTGGCTCACCCCTCCACTTT. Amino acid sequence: CASSPSQGAVGSPLHF.